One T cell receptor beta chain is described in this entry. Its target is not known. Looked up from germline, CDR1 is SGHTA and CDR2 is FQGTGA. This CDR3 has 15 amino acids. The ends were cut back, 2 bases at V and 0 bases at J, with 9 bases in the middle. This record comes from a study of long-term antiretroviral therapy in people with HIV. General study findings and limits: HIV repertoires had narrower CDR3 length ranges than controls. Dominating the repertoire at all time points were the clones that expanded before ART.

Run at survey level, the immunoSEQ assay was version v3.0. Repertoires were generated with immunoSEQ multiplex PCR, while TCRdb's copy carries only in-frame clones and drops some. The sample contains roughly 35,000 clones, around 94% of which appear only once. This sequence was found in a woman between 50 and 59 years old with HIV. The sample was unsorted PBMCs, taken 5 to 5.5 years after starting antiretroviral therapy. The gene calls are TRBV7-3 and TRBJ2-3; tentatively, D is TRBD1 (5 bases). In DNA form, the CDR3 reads TGTGCCAGCAGCTTAGACAGCTCCAGCACAGATACGCAGTATTTT. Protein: CASSLDSSSTDTQYF.